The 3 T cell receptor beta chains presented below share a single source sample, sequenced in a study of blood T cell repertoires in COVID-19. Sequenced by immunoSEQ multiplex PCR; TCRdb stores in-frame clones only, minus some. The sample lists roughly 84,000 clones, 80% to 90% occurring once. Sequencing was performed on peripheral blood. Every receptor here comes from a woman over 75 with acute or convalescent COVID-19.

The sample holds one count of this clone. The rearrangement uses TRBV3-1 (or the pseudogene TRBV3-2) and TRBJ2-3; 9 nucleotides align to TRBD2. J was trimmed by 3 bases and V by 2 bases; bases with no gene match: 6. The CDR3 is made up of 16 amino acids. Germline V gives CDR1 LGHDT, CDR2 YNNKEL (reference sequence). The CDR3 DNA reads TGTGCCAGCAGCCAAATAGCTAGCGGGGAAACAGATACGCAGTATTTT. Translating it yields CASSQIASGETDTQYF.

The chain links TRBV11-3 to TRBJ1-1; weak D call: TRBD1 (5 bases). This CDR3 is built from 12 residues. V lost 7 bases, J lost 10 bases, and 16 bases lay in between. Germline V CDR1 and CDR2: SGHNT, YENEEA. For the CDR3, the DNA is TGTGCCAGCACCAATGGGGCCGGGGGAGCTTTCTTT. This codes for CASTNGAGGAFF.

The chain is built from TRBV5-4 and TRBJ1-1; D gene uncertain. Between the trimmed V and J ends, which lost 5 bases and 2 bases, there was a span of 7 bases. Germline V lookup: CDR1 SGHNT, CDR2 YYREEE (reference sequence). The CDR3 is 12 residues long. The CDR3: CASSFTNTEAFF. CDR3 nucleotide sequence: TGTGCCAGCAGTTTTACTAACACTGAAGCTTTCTTT.